The 21 T cell receptor beta chains given below trace back to one sample, sequenced in a study of blood T cell repertoires in COVID-19. The method was immunoSEQ multiplex PCR; TCRdb's version includes in-frame clones alone and lacks a portion of them. The data contain approximately 96,000 clones, 90% to 95% of them singletons. Material: peripheral blood. The receptors come from a human donor with active COVID-19. The donor label of this sample is uncertain.

The chain is built from TRBV28 and TRBJ1-3, with D uncertain. Trimming removed 7 bases at V and 0 bases at J, with 16 bases between. CDR1 MDHEN and CDR2 SYDVKM come from the germline V gene. CDR3 length: 16 residues. The CDR3 loop is CASTSSAGNSGNTIYF. Here the CDR3 DNA reads TGTGCCAGCACCTCTTCGGCAGGTAACTCTGGAAACACCATATATTTT.

This rearrangement joins TRBV5-1 to TRBJ2-1, with 9 nucleotides matching TRBD2. The CDR3 extends over 15 amino acids. V was clipped by 5 bases and J by 0 bases; unmatched bases: 3. The germline V gene encodes CDR1 SGHRS and CDR2 YFSETQ. CDR3 sequence reads: CASRLAGSSYNEQFF. CDR3 DNA sequence: TGCGCCAGCAGGCTAGCGGGGAGCTCCTACAATGAGCAGTTCTTC.

This chain uses TRBV18 with TRBJ1-5; D might be TRBD1 (6 bases). V was trimmed by 3 bases and J by 2 bases, leaving 26 bases between them. CDR3 length: 20 amino acids. CDR1 is KGHSH and CDR2 is LQKENI in the germline V gene. In nucleotides, the CDR3 is TGTGCCAGCTCACCGCGCGAACAGGGAATTGATTTGGTACGCAATCAGCCCCAGCATTTT. It specifies CASSPREQGIDLVRNQPQHF.

This clone was recorded a few times. This chain connects TRBV4-1 to TRBJ2-7; D might be TRBD1 (5 bases). This CDR3 is 14 amino acids long. Per the germline V gene, CDR1 is MGHRA and CDR2 is YSYEKL. Trimming took off 4 bases at V and 2 bases at J, with 12 bases between the two ends. The CDR3 DNA follows: TGCGCCAGCAGCCCCGCAGGACAAGCCTACGAGCAGTACTTC. Encoded protein: CASSPAGQAYEQYF.

The chain uses TRBV18 and TRBJ2-1, with D perhaps matching TRBD1 (5 bases). In germline, CDR1 is KGHSH, CDR2 LQKENI. Deletions cut 3 bases from V and 14 bases from J, with 17 bases between. This CDR3 region has 13 residues. CDR3 nucleotide sequence: TGTGCCAGCTCACCGATCAGGGCCGCGATGGAGTTCTTC. Protein: CASSPIRAAMEFF.

V is TRBV15 and J is TRBJ1-2; D gene ambiguous. CDR3 length equals 14 residues. Trimming pared 0 bases from V and 2 bases from J, leaving 7 bases between. The germline gives CDR1 LNHNV, CDR2 YYDKDF (reference sequence). The CDR3 is CATSRERENYGYTF. The CDR3 DNA is TGTGCCACCAGCAGAGAACGGGAGAACTATGGCTACACCTTC.

The chain combines TRBV7-9 with TRBJ1-1, with unresolved D. V gave up 2 bases and J gave up 7 bases, with 11 bases separating them. The CDR3 spans 13 residues. CDR1 and CDR2 from the germline V gene are SEHNR and FQNEAQ (reference sequence). CDR3 sequence reads: CASSLIQLVEAFF. The CDR3 DNA sequence: TGTGCCAGCAGCTTAATTCAATTAGTTGAAGCTTTCTTT. The whole variable domain, remainder taken from reference TRBV7-9 and TRBJ1-1, is DTGVSQNPRHKITKRGQNVTFRCDPISEHNRLYWYRQTLGQGPEFLTYFQNEAQLEKSRLLSDRFSAERPKGSFSTLEIQRTEQGDSAMYLCASSLIQLVEAFFGQGTRLTVV.

The chain links TRBV28 to TRBJ1-6; possibly TRBD1 for D (6 bases). This CDR3 has 15 amino acids. Germline V gives CDR1 MDHEN, CDR2 SYDVKM. The CDR3 is CASAGGEVGHSPLHF. CDR3 sequence (DNA): TGTGCAAGTGCGGGGGGCGAGGTGGGCCATTCACCCCTCCACTTT.

CDR3 amino acids: CASSAQGYTGELFF. The DNA for the CDR3 is TGTGCCAGTAGTGCCCAGGGATACACCGGGGAGCTGTTTTTT. This rearrangement joins TRBV19 to TRBJ2-2; perhaps TRBD1 as D (5 bases). Deletions cut 5 bases from V and 3 bases from J, with 10 bases between. The germline V gene encodes CDR1 LNHDA and CDR2 SQIVND (reference sequence). The CDR3 has 14 residues.

The chain employs TRBV11-1 and TRBJ2-5, with 9 bases that match TRBD2. The CDR3 is 16 residues long. Germline V lookup: CDR1 SGHAT, CDR2 FQDESV (reference sequence). The V gene end was trimmed by 5 bases and the J gene end by 4 bases; junction bases not matched to a gene: 11. The CDR3 reads CASSPPRDSGGETQYF. The CDR3 DNA reads TGTGCCAGCAGCCCGCCCAGGGATAGCGGGGGAGAGACCCAGTACTTC.

This clone ranks as large (0.1 to 1%). The chain couples TRBV7-8 to TRBJ2-4, with 15 bases lining up with TRBD2. The CDR3 totals 20 residues. Germline loops: CDR1 SGHVS, CDR2 FQNEAQ. V trimming: 4 bases; J trimming: 0 bases; junction bases outside the gene matches: 10. The CDR3 here is CASSWGPGLAGGQAKNIQYF. The CDR3 DNA sequence: TGTGCCAGCAGCTGGGGACCGGGACTAGCGGGGGGACAAGCCAAAAACATTCAGTACTTC.

J is TRBJ1-4 and V is TRBV2, with D perhaps TRBD1 (5 bases). This CDR3 has 15 residues. Trimming removed 5 bases from V and 0 bases from J, with 10 bases in between. Germline CDR1 SNHLY, CDR2 FYNNEI. Here the CDR3 reads CASSLQATTNEKLFF. The CDR3 coding sequence is TGTGCCAGCAGTCTACAGGCGACAACTAATGAAAAACTGTTTTTT.

The chain joins TRBV7-9 to TRBJ2-7; TRBD2 is a possible D gene (6 bases). There are 12 residues in the CDR3. V was pared by 2 bases and J by 7 bases, with 9 bases between. Looked up from germline, CDR1 is SEHNR and CDR2 is FQNEAQ (reference sequence). In nucleotides, the CDR3 is TGTGCCAGCAGCTTAATGCGGGGAGAGCAGTACTTC. Protein: CASSLMRGEQYF.

J is TRBJ2-2 and V is TRBV7-7; D unclear. Germline V gives CDR1 SSHAT, CDR2 FNYEAQ (reference sequence). Trimming shortened V by 6 bases and J by 2 bases, and 13 bases separated the two germline ends. The CDR3 loop spans 15 amino acids. CDR3 residues: CASSSTQANTGELFF. Here the CDR3 DNA reads TGTGCCAGCAGTTCTACGCAGGCCAACACCGGGGAGCTGTTTTTT.

This clone has only a few counts. The chain couples TRBV7-9 to TRBJ2-7; 8 positions agree with TRBD2. There are 16 residues in the CDR3. Germline CDR1 reads SEHNR; CDR2 reads FQNEAQ (reference sequence). V gave up 4 bases and J gave up 2 bases; unmatched junction bases: 10. The CDR3 reads CASSSRGGRTTYEQYF. The CDR3 nucleotides read TGTGCCAGCAGCTCCAGGGGCGGGAGGACCACCTACGAGCAGTACTTC.

The gene calls are TRBV29-1 and TRBJ2-7; D is perhaps TRBD2 (6 bases). Per the germline V gene, CDR1 is SQVTM and CDR2 is ANQGSEA. The CDR3 has 14 amino acids. V was trimmed by 6 bases and J by 1 base, leaving 16 bases between them. In nucleotides, the CDR3 is TGCAGCGTCAAGCCGGGGCGGGGATCCTACGAGCAGTACTTC. It translates to CSVKPGRGSYEQYF.

The J gene is TRBJ1-1, the V gene TRBV15; D gene uncertain. Trimming stripped 0 bases from V and 0 bases from J, with 11 bases between. The CDR3 spans 16 residues. Germline V gives CDR1 LNHNV, CDR2 YYDKDF (reference sequence). The CDR3 sequence is CATSRDKRVMNTEAFF. The DNA for the CDR3 is TGTGCCACCAGCAGAGATAAAAGAGTCATGAACACTGAAGCTTTCTTT.

The chain is built from TRBV7-9 and TRBJ2-7; D may be TRBD2 (5 bases). V dropped 5 bases and J dropped 6 bases, with 11 bases sitting between them. CDR3 length equals 12 residues. CDR1 SEHNR and CDR2 FQNEAQ come from the germline V gene (reference sequence). The CDR3 sequence: CASSITGSEQYF. CDR3 DNA sequence: TGTGCCAGCAGCATCACGGGGAGCGAGCAGTACTTC.

The V and J genes are TRBV2 and TRBJ2-3; 10 bases are a match to TRBD2. The CDR3 totals 17 residues. The V and J ends lost 6 bases and 2 bases, in that order; junction bases with no gene match: 11. The germline V gene has CDR1 SNHLY and CDR2 FYNNEI. DNA for the CDR3: TGTGCCAGCAGACCCGGACTAGCGGATTACTTCACAGATACGCAGTATTTT. Protein sequence: CASRPGLADYFTDTQYF.

The chain joins TRBV15 to TRBJ1-1; D is perhaps TRBD1 (5 bases). Trimming took 1 base from V and 0 from J, leaving 9 bases between them. This CDR3 contains 15 residues. Germline CDR1 reads LNHNV; CDR2 reads YYDKDF (reference sequence). CDR3 region: CATSRGDWVNTEAFF. The CDR3 DNA is TGTGCCACCAGCAGAGGGGACTGGGTGAACACTGAAGCTTTCTTT.

The chain couples TRBV7-8 to TRBJ2-5; TRBD2 aligns across 9 bases. The germline gives CDR1 SGHVS, CDR2 FQNEAQ. The ends lost 5 bases at V and 2 bases at J; junction bases unmatched: 9. The CDR3 spans 16 residues. The CDR3 region has the DNA TGTGCCAGCAGCAGACTCGCGGGGGGGCTTCAAGAGACCCAGTACTTC. Residues: CASSRLAGGLQETQYF.